This record covers a single T cell receptor (beta chain). These data come from a study of blood T cell repertoires in COVID-19. On the study more broadly: The origin of the acute and convalescent COVID-19 samples was the United States, Italy and Spain.

CDR1 is MNHNS, CDR2 SASEGT, per germline. The CDR3 is made up of 15 amino acids. The V segment lost 1 base and the J segment 7 bases; nucleotides outside the gene matches: 7. In the original workflow: Nucleated cell counts were estimated from reference gene primer amplification. Only in-frame clones appear in the TCRdb table, and some are missing; sequencing was by immunoSEQ multiplex PCR. That table furnishes V, J and clone size, whereas the DNA furnished D and trimming. The sample lists 35,000 to 45,000 clones, over 75% seen once, with 2% to 2.5% in the top ten. The chain couples TRBV6-1 to TRBJ1-2; 9 positions match TRBD1. This sequence originates from a human donor in a cohort sampled during active COVID-19. The sample consisted of peripheral blood. CDR3 DNA: TGTGCCAGCAGTGAAGGACAGGGGGAAACTCCTGGCTACACCTTC. It encodes CASSEGQGETPGYTF.